These T cell receptor beta chains were read from a single sample in a study of blood T cell repertoires in COVID-19. Here immunoSEQ multiplex PCR was the method, and the copy in TCRdb shows in-frame clones only, minus some. The data contain around 200,000 clones, approximately 80% of them singletons. Sequencing was performed on peripheral blood. The receptors were gathered from an elderly woman with acute or convalescent COVID-19. Both conserved end residues are part of each CDR3. D genes are given only for firm matches. The size of a clone is reported for some rows only, either as once, few or many, or as a class for expanded clones.

v_gene: TRBV19
j_gene: TRBJ1-1
d_gene: TRBD1
abundance: once
CDR3aa: CASSHGQVGTEAFF
CDR3nt: TGTGCCAGTAGTCATGGACAGGTGGGCACTGAAGCTTTCTTT

v_gene: TRBV7-6
j_gene: TRBJ2-7
d_gene: TRBD2
abundance: -
CDR3aa: CASSQGGLSGGTFYEQYF
CDR3nt: TGTGCCAGCAGCCAGGGCGGTCTTTCGGGAGGGACCTTCTACGAGCAGTACTTC

v_gene: TRBV5-4
j_gene: TRBJ1-6
d_gene: -
abundance: once
CDR3aa: CASSQGQDSPLHF
CDR3nt: TGTGCCAGCAGTCAGGGGCAAGATTCACCCCTCCACTTT

v_gene: TRBV10-3
j_gene: TRBJ1-2
d_gene: -
abundance: -
CDR3aa: CAISDSGGHYGYTF
CDR3nt: TGTGCCATCAGTGACTCCGGGGGGCACTATGGCTACACCTTC

v_gene: TRBV7-9
j_gene: TRBJ2-1
d_gene: TRBD1
abundance: -
CDR3aa: CASIPRGQANEQFF
CDR3nt: TGTGCCAGTATACCTCGAGGACAGGCCAATGAGCAGTTCTTC

v_gene: TRBV7-3
j_gene: TRBJ1-2
d_gene: TRBD1
abundance: -
CDR3aa: CASSHGTGDGYTF
CDR3nt: TGTGCCAGCAGCCACGGGACAGGGGATGGCTACACCTTC

v_gene: TRBV28
j_gene: TRBJ1-5
d_gene: -
abundance: -
CDR3aa: CASSFSREGNQPQHF
CDR3nt: TGTGCCAGCAGTTTTAGCAGGGAGGGAAATCAGCCCCAGCATTTT

v_gene: TRBV5-4
j_gene: TRBJ1-2
d_gene: -
abundance: -
CDR3aa: CASSSGQSLGGYTF
CDR3nt: TGTGCCAGCAGCTCCGGACAGAGCCTGGGAGGCTACACCTTC

v_gene: TRBV6-4
j_gene: TRBJ2-3
d_gene: -
abundance: -
CDR3aa: CASSDSRADTQYF
CDR3nt: TGTGCCAGCAGTGACTCTAGAGCAGATACGCAGTATTTT

v_gene: TRBV24-1
j_gene: TRBJ2-5
d_gene: -
abundance: -
CDR3aa: CATSDSQTGLETQYF
CDR3nt: TGTGCCACCAGTGATTCCCAAACAGGGCTAGAGACCCAGTACTTC

v_gene: TRBV11-2
j_gene: TRBJ2-1
d_gene: -
abundance: once
CDR3aa: CASSRDTYSYNEQFF
CDR3nt: TGTGCCAGCAGCCGGGACACTTACTCCTACAATGAGCAGTTCTTC

v_gene: TRBV15
j_gene: TRBJ1-1
d_gene: -
abundance: -
CDR3aa: CATSRDLNTEAFF
CDR3nt: TGTGCCACCAGCAGAGACCTTAACACTGAAGCTTTCTTT

v_gene: TRBV4-1
j_gene: TRBJ2-3
d_gene: TRBD2
abundance: -
CDR3aa: CASSQGILATDTQYF
CDR3nt: TGCGCCAGCAGCCAAGGTATACTAGCGACAGATACGCAGTATTTT

v_gene: TRBV6-2/TRBV6-3
j_gene: TRBJ1-5
d_gene: TRBD1
abundance: -
CDR3aa: CASSWGTGGQPQHF
CDR3nt: TGTGCCAGCAGTTGGGGGACAGGGGGGCAGCCCCAGCATTTT

v_gene: TRBV29-1
j_gene: TRBJ1-1
d_gene: -
abundance: -
CDR3aa: CSVGSLNTEAFF
CDR3nt: TGCAGCGTTGGGAGTTTGAACACTGAAGCTTTCTTT

v_gene: TRBV7-6
j_gene: TRBJ2-5
d_gene: TRBD1
abundance: -
CDR3aa: CASSLAGTDQETQYF
CDR3nt: TGTGCCAGCAGCTTAGCAGGGACAGACCAAGAGACCCAGTACTTC

v_gene: TRBV28
j_gene: TRBJ1-5
d_gene: -
abundance: -
CDR3aa: CASPYLGLLNQGVSNQPQHF
CDR3nt: TGTGCCAGTCCGTACTTGGGACTTCTTAATCAAGGGGTTAGCAATCAGCCCCAGCATTTT

v_gene: TRBV28
j_gene: TRBJ1-5
d_gene: TRBD1
abundance: -
CDR3aa: CASSRRDRQNQPQHF
CDR3nt: TGTGCCAGCAGCCGCCGGGACAGACAGAATCAGCCCCAGCATTTT

v_gene: TRBV7-2
j_gene: TRBJ1-1
d_gene: -
abundance: -
CDR3aa: CASSLQNTEAFF
CDR3nt: TGTGCCAGCAGCTTACAAAACACTGAAGCTTTCTTT

v_gene: TRBV7-2
j_gene: TRBJ1-2
d_gene: TRBD1
abundance: -
CDR3aa: CASSNQGENYGYTF
CDR3nt: TGTGCCAGCAGTAACCAGGGGGAAAACTATGGCTACACCTTC

v_gene: TRBV7-8
j_gene: TRBJ2-6
d_gene: -
abundance: -
CDR3aa: CASSLDGRGSAGANVLTF
CDR3nt: TGTGCCAGCAGCTTAGATGGGCGAGGTAGCGCTGGGGCCAACGTCCTGACTTTC

v_gene: TRBV7-9
j_gene: TRBJ2-2
d_gene: -
abundance: -
CDR3aa: CASSQGRQGSTGELFF
CDR3nt: TGTGCCAGCAGCCAAGGCCGCCAGGGGTCCACCGGGGAGCTGTTTTTT

v_gene: TRBV7-9
j_gene: TRBJ2-1
d_gene: TRBD2
abundance: -
CDR3aa: CASSLLAGDLISSYNEQFF
CDR3nt: TGTGCCAGCAGCTTACTAGCGGGGGATTTAATTAGCTCCTACAATGAGCAGTTCTTC

v_gene: TRBV4-1
j_gene: TRBJ1-1
d_gene: TRBD1
abundance: -
CDR3aa: CASSQDPGQGLGTEAFF
CDR3nt: TGCGCCAGCAGCCAAGATCCCGGACAGGGGTTGGGCACTGAAGCTTTCTTT

v_gene: TRBV11-1
j_gene: TRBJ2-3
d_gene: TRBD2
abundance: -
CDR3aa: CASSLASGGAQITDTQYF
CDR3nt: TGTGCCAGCAGCTTAGCTAGCGGGGGGGCTCAGATCACAGATACGCAGTATTTT

v_gene: TRBV19
j_gene: TRBJ1-3
d_gene: -
abundance: -
CDR3aa: CASTGNGVAGNTIYF
CDR3nt: TGTGCCAGTACCGGGAACGGGGTCGCCGGAAACACCATATATTTT

v_gene: TRBV5-1
j_gene: TRBJ2-3
d_gene: -
abundance: -
CDR3aa: CASSLALAYSTDTQYF
CDR3nt: TGCGCCAGCAGCTTGGCTCTAGCGTACAGCACAGATACGCAGTATTTT

v_gene: TRBV19
j_gene: TRBJ1-1
d_gene: -
abundance: few
CDR3aa: CASSESGLLTEAFF
CDR3nt: TGTGCCAGTAGTGAGAGTGGGCTGCTCACTGAAGCTTTCTTT

v_gene: TRBV6-2/TRBV6-3
j_gene: TRBJ1-5
d_gene: TRBD1
abundance: -
CDR3aa: CASSSDRGNQPQHF
CDR3nt: TGTGCCAGCAGTTCAGACAGGGGCAATCAGCCCCAGCATTTT

v_gene: TRBV6-5
j_gene: TRBJ2-7
d_gene: TRBD1
abundance: -
CDR3aa: CASSYSPGQGSYEQYF
CDR3nt: TGTGCCAGCAGTTATTCCCCGGGACAGGGAAGCTACGAGCAGTACTTC

v_gene: TRBV19
j_gene: TRBJ2-1
d_gene: TRBD2
abundance: once
CDR3aa: CASSTGAGADNEQFF
CDR3nt: TGTGCCAGTAGTACCGGAGCGGGAGCCGACAATGAGCAGTTCTTC

v_gene: TRBV6-2/TRBV6-3
j_gene: TRBJ2-7
d_gene: TRBD1
abundance: -
CDR3aa: CASGRDRGTYEQYF
CDR3nt: TGTGCCAGCGGCCGAGACAGGGGAACCTACGAGCAGTACTTC

v_gene: TRBV6-2/TRBV6-3
j_gene: TRBJ1-3
d_gene: TRBD1
abundance: -
CDR3aa: CASSYQTGSSGNTIYF
CDR3nt: TGTGCCAGCAGTTACCAGACAGGGAGCTCTGGAAACACCATATATTTT

v_gene: TRBV29-1
j_gene: TRBJ2-5
d_gene: TRBD2
abundance: -
CDR3aa: CSVLLAGGETQYF
CDR3nt: TGCAGCGTACTACTAGCGGGTGGAGAGACCCAGTACTTC

v_gene: TRBV11-2
j_gene: TRBJ2-7
d_gene: TRBD1
abundance: -
CDR3aa: CASSLLLPGQGMYEQYF
CDR3nt: TGTGCCAGCAGCTTACTCCTTCCGGGACAGGGTATGTACGAGCAGTACTTC

v_gene: TRBV5-8
j_gene: TRBJ1-2
d_gene: -
abundance: -
CDR3aa: CASSLMWQGGGYTF
CDR3nt: TGTGCCAGCAGCTTAATGTGGCAGGGAGGTGGCTACACCTTC

v_gene: TRBV18
j_gene: TRBJ2-5
d_gene: TRBD2
abundance: -
CDR3aa: CASSDRTSGQETQYF
CDR3nt: TGTGCCAGCTCAGATCGGACTAGCGGGCAAGAGACCCAGTACTTC

v_gene: TRBV11-2
j_gene: TRBJ2-7
d_gene: TRBD1
abundance: -
CDR3aa: CASSSRVGGQVIYEQYF
CDR3nt: TGTGCCAGCAGCTCGCGCGTGGGGGGACAGGTGATCTACGAGCAGTACTTC

v_gene: TRBV7-9
j_gene: TRBJ2-6
d_gene: -
abundance: -
CDR3aa: CASSLTEGLVGANVLTF
CDR3nt: TGTGCCAGCAGCTTAACGGAGGGGCTAGTTGGGGCCAACGTCCTGACTTTC

v_gene: TRBV25-1
j_gene: TRBJ2-7
d_gene: -
abundance: -
CDR3aa: CASSDERVYEQYF
CDR3nt: TGTGCCAGCAGTGACGAACGGGTATACGAGCAGTACTTC

v_gene: TRBV6-6
j_gene: TRBJ1-5
d_gene: -
abundance: -
CDR3aa: CASSYQLYGNQPQHF
CDR3nt: TGTGCCAGCAGTTACCAACTTTATGGCAATCAGCCCCAGCATTTT

v_gene: TRBV11-3
j_gene: TRBJ1-1
d_gene: TRBD1
abundance: once
CDR3aa: CASSFGLGQGSGAFF
CDR3nt: TGTGCCAGCAGCTTCGGCCTAGGACAGGGGAGTGGAGCTTTCTTT

v_gene: TRBV7-8
j_gene: TRBJ2-5
d_gene: TRBD2
abundance: -
CDR3aa: CASSETSGGPNQETQYF
CDR3nt: TGTGCCAGCAGCGAGACTAGCGGGGGGCCTAACCAAGAGACCCAGTACTTC

v_gene: TRBV6-2/TRBV6-3
j_gene: TRBJ1-2
d_gene: TRBD1
abundance: -
CDR3aa: CASSPDRAAYGYTF
CDR3nt: TGTGCCAGCAGCCCGGACAGGGCGGCCTATGGCTACACCTTC

v_gene: TRBV2
j_gene: TRBJ1-2
d_gene: TRBD1
abundance: -
CDR3aa: CASSPYTGTGEDYTF
CDR3nt: TGTGCCAGCAGTCCTTACACCGGGACAGGGGAAGACTACACCTTC

v_gene: TRBV9
j_gene: TRBJ1-6
d_gene: -
abundance: -
CDR3aa: CASSEGGGSSPLHF
CDR3nt: TGTGCCAGCAGCGAGGGAGGGGGATCTTCACCCCTCCACTTT

v_gene: TRBV5-1
j_gene: TRBJ2-7
d_gene: -
abundance: -
CDR3aa: CASSQGSGTYEQYF
CDR3nt: TGCGCCAGCAGCCAAGGCTCGGGGACATACGAGCAGTACTTC

v_gene: TRBV27
j_gene: TRBJ2-2
d_gene: -
abundance: once
CDR3aa: CASSHSGTNTGELFF
CDR3nt: TGTGCCAGCAGCCATAGCGGTACGAACACCGGGGAGCTGTTTTTT

v_gene: TRBV5-8
j_gene: TRBJ2-7
d_gene: -
abundance: -
CDR3aa: CASSLGGAVHEQYF
CDR3nt: TGTGCCAGCAGCTTAGGAGGGGCCGTCCACGAGCAGTACTTC

v_gene: TRBV7-7
j_gene: TRBJ1-4
d_gene: -
abundance: -
CDR3aa: CASSAGDATNEKLFF
CDR3nt: TGTGCTAGCAGCGCCGGAGACGCAACTAATGAAAAACTGTTTTTT

v_gene: TRBV7-2
j_gene: TRBJ2-7
d_gene: -
abundance: few
CDR3aa: CASSDSGALSYEQYF
CDR3nt: TGTGCCAGCTCTGACTCAGGGGCGCTCTCCTACGAGCAGTACTTC

v_gene: TRBV11-3
j_gene: TRBJ2-1
d_gene: TRBD2
abundance: once
CDR3aa: CASSLTAGGLQFF
CDR3nt: TGTGCCAGCAGCTTAACAGCGGGGGGACTACAGTTCTTC

v_gene: TRBV29-1
j_gene: TRBJ2-7
d_gene: TRBD1
abundance: -
CDR3aa: CSVELSPGQESYEQYF
CDR3nt: TGCAGCGTTGAATTATCGCCGGGACAGGAGTCCTACGAGCAGTACTTC

v_gene: TRBV1
j_gene: TRBJ1-2
d_gene: -
abundance: -
CDR3aa: CTSRHAGYTF
CDR3nt: TGCACCAGCAGACACGCTGGCTACACCTTC

v_gene: TRBV5-4
j_gene: TRBJ2-3
d_gene: -
abundance: -
CDR3aa: CASSSQQDTQYF
CDR3nt: TGTGCCAGCAGCTCCCAACAAGATACGCAGTATTTT

v_gene: TRBV30
j_gene: TRBJ1-1
d_gene: -
abundance: -
CDR3aa: CAWSGNRYTEAFF
CDR3nt: TGTGCCTGGAGCGGGAACCGATACACTGAAGCTTTCTTT